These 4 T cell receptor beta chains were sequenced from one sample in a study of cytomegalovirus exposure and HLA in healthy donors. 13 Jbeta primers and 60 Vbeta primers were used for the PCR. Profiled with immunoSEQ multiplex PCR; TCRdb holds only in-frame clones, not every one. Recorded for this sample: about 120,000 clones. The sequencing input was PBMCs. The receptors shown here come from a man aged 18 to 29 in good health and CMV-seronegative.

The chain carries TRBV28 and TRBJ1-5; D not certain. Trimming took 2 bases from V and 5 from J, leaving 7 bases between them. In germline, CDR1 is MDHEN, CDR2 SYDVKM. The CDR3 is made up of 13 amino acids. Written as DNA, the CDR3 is TGTGCCAGCAGTTTAGTGGGAGATCAGCCCCAGCATTTT. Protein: CASSLVGDQPQHF.

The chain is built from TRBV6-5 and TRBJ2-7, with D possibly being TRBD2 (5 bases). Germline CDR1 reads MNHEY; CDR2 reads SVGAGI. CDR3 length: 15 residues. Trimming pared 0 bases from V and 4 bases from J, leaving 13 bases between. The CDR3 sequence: CASSYSRVGAYEQYF. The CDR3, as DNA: TGTGCCAGCAGTTACTCGAGGGTTGGCGCTTACGAGCAGTACTTC.

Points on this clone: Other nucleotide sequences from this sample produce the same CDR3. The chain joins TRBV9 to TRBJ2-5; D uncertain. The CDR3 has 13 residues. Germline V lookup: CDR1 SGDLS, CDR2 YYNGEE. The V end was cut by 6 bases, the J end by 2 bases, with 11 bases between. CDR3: CASNGGEQETQYF. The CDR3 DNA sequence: TGTGCCAGCAACGGCGGTGAACAAGAGACCCAGTACTTC.

This CDR3 is CASATHGGGGNTGELFF. The CDR3 DNA is TGTGCCAGCGCTACCCACGGCGGGGGAGGAAACACCGGGGAGCTGTTTTTT. The rearrangement links TRBV11-2 to TRBJ2-2; 7 bases agree with TRBD2. In germline, CDR1 is SGHAT, CDR2 FQNNGV. Losses at the gene ends were 8 bases for V and 2 bases for J; bases not matched to a gene: 14. The CDR3 loop spans 17 amino acids. Complete variable domain (other parts from reference TRBV11-2 and TRBJ2-2): EAGVAQSPRYKIIEKRQSVAFWCNPISGHATLYWYQQILGQGPKLLIQFQNNGVVDDSQLPKDRFSAERLKGVDSTLKIQPAKLEDSAVYLCASATHGGGGNTGELFFGEGSRLTVL.